A selection of T cell receptor beta chains follows, all from one sample in a study of early T cells in non-severe SARS-CoV-2 infection. TCRdb processed the 5' RACE reads anew with MiXCR; each CDR3 protein has one entry. The sample has 45,000 to 65,000 distinct CDR3 sequences, around 10% seen once. The material sequenced was whole blood, taken at baseline. The receptors derive from an adult who was a healthcare worker with PCR-confirmed SARS-CoV-2 infection or an uninfected control (not recorded which). The CDR3 runs from the conserved cysteine through the conserved F or W. The D gene is left open where the match is weak. Size is omitted from some rows. Given values are once, few, many or a class for expanded clones.

D: .; J: TRBJ2-2; size: many; V: TRBV2; DNA: TGTGCCAGCAGTGAGTCAGGGAGCGGGGAGCTGTTTTTT; CDR3: CASSESGSGELFF
D: TRBD2; J: TRBJ2-1; size: few; V: TRBV11-2; DNA: TGTGCCAGCAGCCAAGGGACTAGCGGCAGGGATGAGCAGTTCTTC; CDR3: CASSQGTSGRDEQFF
D: TRBD1; J: TRBJ2-7; size: few; V: TRBV6-6; DNA: TGTGCCAGCAGTTATGACAGGGCTTACGAGCAGTACTTC; CDR3: CASSYDRAYEQYF
D: .; J: TRBJ2-7; size: few; V: TRBV10-1; DNA: TGCGCCAGCAGTGATGGGGTACACGAGCAGTACTTC; CDR3: CASSDGVHEQYF
D: .; J: TRBJ2-7; size: many; V: TRBV4-3; DNA: TGCGCCAGCAGCCAAGTGTACGGGGCTTCCTACGAGCAGTACTTC; CDR3: CASSQVYGASYEQYF
D: TRBD1; J: TRBJ1-4; size: .; V: TRBV6-5; DNA: TGTGCCAGCACGGGGACAGGGGGTGAAAAACTGTTTTTT; CDR3: CASTGTGGEKLFF
D: .; J: TRBJ2-3; size: .; V: TRBV7-8; DNA: TGTGCCAGCAGCTTCACCTCGAGGACAGATACGCAGTATTTT; CDR3: CASSFTSRTDTQYF
D: .; J: TRBJ1-1; size: many; V: TRBV5-4; DNA: TGTGCCAGCAGCCCGGGGGGCGGGGCAGGGCTGACGGACACTGAAGCTTTCTTT; CDR3: CASSPGGGAGLTDTEAFF
D: .; J: TRBJ2-3; size: many; V: TRBV14; DNA: TGTGCCAGCAGCCAACTACTAGCAGGAGATACGCAGTATTTT; CDR3: CASSQLLAGDTQYF
D: .; J: TRBJ1-6; size: .; V: TRBV28; DNA: TGTGCCAGCCATGGGGAGGGACCACGCGAAGTTTCACCCCTCCACTTT; CDR3: CASHGEGPREVSPLHF
D: .; J: TRBJ1-2; size: .; V: TRBV7-6; DNA: TGTGCCAGCAGCTTAACGACCAGCACCAACTATGGCTACACCTTC; CDR3: CASSLTTSTNYGYTF
D: TRBD2; J: TRBJ2-1; size: few; V: TRBV11-1; DNA: TGTGCCAGCAGCTTTTCCCCTAGCGGGTACAATGAGCAGTTCTTC; CDR3: CASSFSPSGYNEQFF
D: .; J: TRBJ2-1; size: few; V: TRBV27; DNA: TGTGCCAGCACCCGTACTCGGGGGGCCAATGAGCAGTTCTTC; CDR3: CASTRTRGANEQFF
D: .; J: TRBJ1-3; size: many; V: TRBV7-2; DNA: TGTGCCAGCAGCTTACGGGGGCATGGAAACACCATATATTTT; CDR3: CASSLRGHGNTIYF
D: TRBD1; J: TRBJ2-1; size: .; V: TRBV7-9; DNA: TGTGCCAGCAGCTTAGCAGGGGGCTTTGAGCAGTTCTTC; CDR3: CASSLAGGFEQFF
D: .; J: TRBJ1-6; size: .; V: TRBV5-4; DNA: TGTGCCAGCAGCTCAAATCCGGGACGGAGTAATTCACCCCTCCACTTT; CDR3: CASSSNPGRSNSPLHF
D: TRBD1; J: TRBJ2-4; size: .; V: TRBV5-5; DNA: TGTGCCAGCAGCCTCCGGGACAGCCCTTATATGCGCATTCAGTACTTC; CDR3: CASSLRDSPYMRIQYF
D: .; J: TRBJ2-7; size: few; V: TRBV7-7; DNA: TGTGCCAGCAGCTTAGGCAGAACAGGCGAGCAGTACTTC; CDR3: CASSLGRTGEQYF
D: .; J: TRBJ2-2; size: many; V: TRBV11-3; DNA: TGTGCCAGCAGCCCAAGGGCTACCGGGGAGCTGTTTTTT; CDR3: CASSPRATGELFF
D: .; J: TRBJ1-1; size: .; V: TRBV7-3; DNA: TGTGCCAGCAGCCAGGGGCAGAACACTGAAGCTTTCTTT; CDR3: CASSQGQNTEAFF
D: .; J: TRBJ2-7; size: .; V: TRBV5-1; DNA: TGCGCCAGCAGCCCGGGGACCACGGCGTTGGAGCAGTACTTC; CDR3: CASSPGTTALEQYF
D: .; J: TRBJ2-1; size: few; V: TRBV10-1; DNA: TGCGCCACCGGGGACTCAGGAATTGGCGGTGAGCAGTTCTTC; CDR3: CATGDSGIGGEQFF
D: TRBD2; J: TRBJ2-5; size: .; V: TRBV4-1; DNA: TGCGCCAGCAGCCATCTAGCGGGACAAGAGACCCAGTACTTC; CDR3: CASSHLAGQETQYF
D: .; J: TRBJ2-3; size: few; V: TRBV7-8; DNA: TGTGCCAGCAGCTTAGCTAGGAGCACAGATACGCAGTATTTT; CDR3: CASSLARSTDTQYF
D: TRBD1; J: TRBJ2-7; size: few; V: TRBV18; DNA: TGTGCCAGCTCGATTGGACAGGACATTACCTACGAGCAGTACTTC; CDR3: CASSIGQDITYEQYF
D: .; J: TRBJ2-3; size: many; V: TRBV7-2; DNA: TGTGCCAGCAAGCCCAGAAACACAGATACGCAGTATTTT; CDR3: CASKPRNTDTQYF
D: .; J: TRBJ2-2; size: .; V: TRBV11-3; DNA: TGTGCCAGCAGCCCAGCCGGGGTGACGGCCACCGGGGAGCTGTTTTTT; CDR3: CASSPAGVTATGELFF
D: .; J: TRBJ2-1; size: .; V: TRBV27; DNA: TGTGCCAGCACTCCTAGGGACTTTAGCAATGAGCAGTTCTTC; CDR3: CASTPRDFSNEQFF
D: TRBD1; J: TRBJ2-3; size: few; V: TRBV12-3/TRBV12-4; DNA: TGTGCCAGCAGTGACCGGGGACAGGGATCAGATACGCAGTATTTT; CDR3: CASSDRGQGSDTQYF
D: .; J: TRBJ1-2; size: few; V: TRBV20-1; DNA: TGCAGTGCTAGAGATGCGTGGATGGGCGGCTACACCTTC; CDR3: CSARDAWMGGYTF
D: .; J: TRBJ1-4; size: many; V: TRBV7-2; DNA: TGTGCCAGCAGCTTACAGGCAGTGGGCGAAAAACTGTTTTTT; CDR3: CASSLQAVGEKLFF
D: .; J: TRBJ1-1; size: few; V: TRBV5-1; DNA: TGCGCCAGCAGCTTGGCGGTTCAGAACACTGAAGCTTTCTTT; CDR3: CASSLAVQNTEAFF
D: TRBD1; J: TRBJ2-7; size: .; V: TRBV20-1; DNA: TGCAGTGCTAGAGACTCAGGGGGCTCCTACGAGCAGTACTTC; CDR3: CSARDSGGSYEQYF
D: .; J: TRBJ2-1; size: .; V: TRBV12-3/TRBV12-4; DNA: TGTGCCAGCAGTTTAAGCCCCCCCTCTAGCTCCTACAATGAGCAGTTCTTC; CDR3: CASSLSPPSSSYNEQFF
D: TRBD2; J: TRBJ2-7; size: .; V: TRBV28; DNA: TGTGCCAGCAGTTTTGGGACTAGCGGGGTCGAGCAGTACTTC; CDR3: CASSFGTSGVEQYF
D: .; J: TRBJ2-3; size: .; V: TRBV6-5; DNA: TGTGCCAGCAGTTACGTATCGGGGGGCACAGATACGCAGTATTTT; CDR3: CASSYVSGGTDTQYF
D: .; J: TRBJ2-7; size: few; V: TRBV28; DNA: TGTGCCAGCAGTCCCGATGTCAGGGGCGAGCAGTACTTC; CDR3: CASSPDVRGEQYF
D: .; J: TRBJ2-2; size: .; V: TRBV7-6; DNA: TGTGCCAGTAGTTATGCGACTCGGGAGCTGTTTTTT; CDR3: CASSYATRELFF
D: TRBD1; J: TRBJ1-1; size: few; V: TRBV28; DNA: TGTGCCAGCAGCTTGATCTCCCCCCAGGGGGGGACGGGGACTGAAGCTTTCTTT; CDR3: CASSLISPQGGTGTEAFF
D: TRBD1; J: TRBJ2-7; size: few; V: TRBV18; DNA: TGTGCCAGCTCGTTGACAGGGGGCAGCGACGAGCAGTACTTC; CDR3: CASSLTGGSDEQYF